This T cell receptor (beta chain) emerged from a study of T cell responses to AZD1222 COVID-19 vaccine (dated by TCRdb to the early 2020s). About the investigation overall: TCR sequencing was performed for approximately 240 trial participants, of whom roughly 200 were given two doses of AZD1222 and around 25 were given two doses of MenACWY control vaccine. Enrollment into the trials was organized by age into subgroups of 18-55, 56-69 and 70-plus years, and those subgroups contained roughly 150, 30 and 60 TCR-sequenced participants, respectively.

With regard to this clone: It has no known antigen specificity. No much larger clonotype is one base removed from it; base qualities were not supplied.

The sample's time point, from its label and the paper: about 28 days (+/-7) after the second vaccine dose. AZD1222 recipients given second doses at about 4 weeks or at about 12 weeks were pooled, since spike-specific TCR depth and breadth were not found to differ between the two schedules. Samples from vaccinated people were obtained from the UK trials COV001 and COV002, which included a single-blind randomized controlled phase 2/3 trial of AZD1222 (ChAdOx1 nCoV-19) in healthy adults. For TCRbeta chain sequencing, PBMC samples from trial participants were taken at day 0 and at day 28 after the second dose. Paper-wide results and their limitations: Participants were mostly white British and included more females than males, and it was suggested by the authors that clonal diversity may have been underestimated. CD4 TCRs associated with the vaccine covered the entire spike protein, and the dominant responses were in regions 160-218 and 743-854. Because no day 14 peak-response samples were available, repertoires were characterized only after the peak T cell response. Only five to seven AZD1222 recipients were SARS-CoV-2 seropositive at baseline, limiting conclusions about previously exposed vaccinees. Reportedly, almost half of the unique spike-specific TCRs recognized epitopes lying outside the regions that are mutated in the B.1.351 and B.1.1.7 variants. After two AZD1222 doses, spike-specific TCR breadth and depth were significantly higher than at day 0 and than in MenACWY recipients. In the small 56-69-year group, the increase in depth fell short of significance, most likely because of low power.

Including the terminal cysteine and phenylalanine, the CDR3 comprises 12 residues. The CDR3 DNA has 36 bases and is translated from base 1. At the junction V is shortened by 3 bases and J by 9 bases; bases outside the gene matches: 4. From a lookup of the germline V gene (reference sequence), CDR1 and CDR2 are LNHNV and YYDKDF. The CDR3 regions of human TCRbeta chains were analyzed by immunosequencing. The paper's data handling went like this. Repertoire TCRs were matched against a reference library of SARS-CoV-2-specific TCRs generated with the MIRA antigen-specificity platform. Breadth meant the fraction of unique TCRs that were SARS-CoV-2-associated, whereas depth meant the fraction of total T cells that were SARS-CoV-2-associated. Using the MIRA data, each spike-specific TCR was assigned both to the spike region to which the TCR was reactive and to a CD4 or CD8 class. Log10-transformed breadth and depth values were compared by one-way ANOVA with Sidak's multiple comparisons tests. TCRdb took over this immuneACCESS table, retaining in-frame rearrangements with V and J assigned. Such tables are incomplete; in checked studies, under half of the missing clones stem from an unresolved V gene, and the remainder is unexplained. V and J calls plus clone size are reproduced from that table; the DNA served to infer D and trimming. Counted in this sample were 95,000 to 100,000 clones; around 87% of them appeared once. Roughly 10% of the sample rests with the top ten.

The sequence links TRBV15 to TRBJ2-7, and TRBD1 aligns with 8 junction nucleotides. The sequence was obtained from an adult who received the AZD1222 COVID-19 vaccine. This specimen consisted of peripheral blood, obtained 28 days after the second AZD1222 dose. DNA sequence: TGTGCCACCAGCAGTGCGACAGGGGTGCAGTACTTC. Its product reads: CATSSATGVQYF. Beyond the CDR3, the reference TRBV15 and TRBJ2-7 genes provide the residues; the full variable domain reads: DAMVIQNPRYQVTQFGKPVTLSCSQTLNHNVMYWYQQKSSQAPKLLFHYYDKDFNNEADTPDNFQSRRPNTSFCFLDIRSPGLGDTAMYLCATSSATGVQYFGPGTRLTVT.